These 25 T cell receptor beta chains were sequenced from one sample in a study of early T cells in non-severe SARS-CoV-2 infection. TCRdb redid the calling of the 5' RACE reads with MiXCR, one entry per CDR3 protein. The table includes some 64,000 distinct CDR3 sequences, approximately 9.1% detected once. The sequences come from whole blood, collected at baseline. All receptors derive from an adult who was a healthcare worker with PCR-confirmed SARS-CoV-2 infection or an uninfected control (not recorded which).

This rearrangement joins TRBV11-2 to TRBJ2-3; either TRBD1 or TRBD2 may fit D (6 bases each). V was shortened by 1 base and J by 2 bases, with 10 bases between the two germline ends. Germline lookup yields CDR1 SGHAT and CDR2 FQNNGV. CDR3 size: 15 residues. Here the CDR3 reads CASSLVGGTTDTQYF. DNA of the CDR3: TGTGCCAGCAGCTTAGTAGGGGGGACCACAGATACGCAGTATTTT.

CDR3 sequence (DNA): TGTGCCAGCAGGACAGCGAACACTGAAGCTTTCTTT. This codes for CASRTANTEAFF. The rearrangement links TRBV27 to TRBJ1-1; weak D call: TRBD1 (5 bases). V was trimmed by 6 bases and J by 1 base, leaving 6 bases between them. Germline V gene lookup returns CDR1 MNHEY and CDR2 SMNVEV (reference sequence). The CDR3 spans 12 residues.

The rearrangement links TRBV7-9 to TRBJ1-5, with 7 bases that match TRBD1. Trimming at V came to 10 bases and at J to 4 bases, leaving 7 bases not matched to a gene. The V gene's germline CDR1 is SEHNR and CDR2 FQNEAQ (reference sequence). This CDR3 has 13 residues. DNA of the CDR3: TGTGCCACCCAACCGACAGGGAATCAGCCCCAGCATTTT. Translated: CATQPTGNQPQHF.

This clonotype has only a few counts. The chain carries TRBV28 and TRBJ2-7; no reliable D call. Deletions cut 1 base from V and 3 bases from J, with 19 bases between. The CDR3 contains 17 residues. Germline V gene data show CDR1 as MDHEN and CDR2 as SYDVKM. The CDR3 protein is CASSLLVRGHVRYEQYF. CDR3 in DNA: TGTGCCAGCAGTTTATTGGTCCGAGGCCATGTGCGCTACGAGCAGTACTTC.

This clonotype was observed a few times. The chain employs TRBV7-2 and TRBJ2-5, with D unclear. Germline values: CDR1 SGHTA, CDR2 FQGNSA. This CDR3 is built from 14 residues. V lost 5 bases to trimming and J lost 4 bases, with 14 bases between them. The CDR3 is CASSLDTRRETQYF. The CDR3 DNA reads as TGTGCCAGCAGCCTAGATACCCGTCGAGAGACCCAGTACTTC. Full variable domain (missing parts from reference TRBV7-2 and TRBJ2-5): GAGVSQSPSNKVTEKGKDVELRCDPISGHTALYWYRQSLGQGLEFLIYFQGNSAPDKSGLPSDRFSAERTGGSVSTLTIQRTQQEDSAVYLCASSLDTRRETQYFGPGTRLLVL.

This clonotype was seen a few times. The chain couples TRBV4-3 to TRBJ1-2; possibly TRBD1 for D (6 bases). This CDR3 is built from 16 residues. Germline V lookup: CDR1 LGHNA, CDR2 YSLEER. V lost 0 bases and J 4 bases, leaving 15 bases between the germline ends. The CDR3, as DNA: TGCGCCAGCAGCCAAGATTTCGGCAGGGGAGGCTATGGCTACACCTTC. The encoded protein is CASSQDFGRGGYGYTF.

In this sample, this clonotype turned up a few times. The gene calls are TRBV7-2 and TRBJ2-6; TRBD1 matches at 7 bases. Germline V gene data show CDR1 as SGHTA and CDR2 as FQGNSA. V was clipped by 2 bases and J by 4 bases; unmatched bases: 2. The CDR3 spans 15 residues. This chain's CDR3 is CASSLKTGGANVLTF. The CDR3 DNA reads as TGTGCCAGCAGCTTAAAGACAGGGGGGGCCAACGTCCTGACTTTC. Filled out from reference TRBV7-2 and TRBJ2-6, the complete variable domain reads GAGVSQSPSNKVTEKGKDVELRCDPISGHTALYWYRQSLGQGLEFLIYFQGNSAPDKSGLPSDRFSAERTGGSVSTLTIQRTQQEDSAVYLCASSLKTGGANVLTFGAGSRLTVL.

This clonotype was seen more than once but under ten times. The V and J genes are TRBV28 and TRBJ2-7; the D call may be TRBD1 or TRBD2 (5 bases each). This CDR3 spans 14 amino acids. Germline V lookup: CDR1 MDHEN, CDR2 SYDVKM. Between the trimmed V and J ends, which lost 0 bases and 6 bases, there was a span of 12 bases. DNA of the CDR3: TGTGCCAGCAGTTTATGCCGGGGCCCATGCGAGCAGTACTTC. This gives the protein CASSLCRGPCEQYF. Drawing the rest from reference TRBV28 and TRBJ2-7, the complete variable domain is DVKVTQSSRYLVKRTGEKVFLECVQDMDHENMFWYRQDPGLGLRLIYFSYDVKMKEKGDIPEGYSVSREKKERFSLILESASTNQTSMYLCASSLCRGPCEQYFGPGTRLTVT.

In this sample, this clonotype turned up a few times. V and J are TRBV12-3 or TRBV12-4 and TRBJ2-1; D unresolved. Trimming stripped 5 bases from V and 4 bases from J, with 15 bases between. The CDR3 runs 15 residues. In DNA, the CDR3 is TGTGCCAGCAGTCCTCCAGGAGTCGGTTACAATGAGCAGTTCTTC. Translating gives CASSPPGVGYNEQFF.

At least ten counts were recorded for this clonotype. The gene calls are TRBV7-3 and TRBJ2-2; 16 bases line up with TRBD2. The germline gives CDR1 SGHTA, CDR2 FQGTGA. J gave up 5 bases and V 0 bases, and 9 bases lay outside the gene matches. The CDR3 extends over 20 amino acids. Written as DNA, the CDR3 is TGTGCCAGCAGCTTAACCCCCGGACAGGGACTAGCGGGAGGGACCGGGGAGCTGTTTTTT. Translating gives CASSLTPGQGLAGGTGELFF.

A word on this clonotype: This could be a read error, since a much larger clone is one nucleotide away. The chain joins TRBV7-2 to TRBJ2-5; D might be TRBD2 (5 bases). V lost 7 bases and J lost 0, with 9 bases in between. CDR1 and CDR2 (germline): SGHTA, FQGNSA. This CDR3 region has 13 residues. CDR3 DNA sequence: TGTGCCAGCACCGGGGTGTACCAAGAGACCCAGTACTTC. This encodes CASTGVYQETQYF.

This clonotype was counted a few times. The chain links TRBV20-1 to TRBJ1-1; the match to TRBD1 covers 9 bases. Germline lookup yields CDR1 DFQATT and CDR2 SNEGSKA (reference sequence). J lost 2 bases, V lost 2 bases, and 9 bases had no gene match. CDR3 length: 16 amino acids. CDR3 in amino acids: CSARYNHRGPNTEAFF. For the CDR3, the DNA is TGCAGTGCTAGATATAATCACAGGGGGCCTAACACTGAAGCTTTCTTT.

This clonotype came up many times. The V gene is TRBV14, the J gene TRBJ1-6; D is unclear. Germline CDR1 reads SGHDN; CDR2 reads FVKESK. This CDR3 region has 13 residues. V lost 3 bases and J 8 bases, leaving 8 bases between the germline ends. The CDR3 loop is CASSHDLDSPLHF. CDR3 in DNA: TGTGCCAGCAGCCACGACCTTGATTCACCCCTCCACTTT. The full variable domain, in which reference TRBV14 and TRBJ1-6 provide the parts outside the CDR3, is EAGVTQFPSHSVIEKGQTVTLRCDPISGHDNLYWYRRVMGKEIKFLLHFVKESKQDESGMPNNRFLAERTGGTYSTLKVQPAELEDSGVYFCASSHDLDSPLHFGNGTRLTVT.

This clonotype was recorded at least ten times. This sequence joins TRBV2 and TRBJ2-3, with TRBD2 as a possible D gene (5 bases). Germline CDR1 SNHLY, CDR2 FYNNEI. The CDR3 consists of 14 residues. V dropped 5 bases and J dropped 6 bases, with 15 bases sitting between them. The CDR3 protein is CASSMAPPGDTQYF. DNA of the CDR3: TGTGCCAGCAGTATGGCCCCGCCGGGGGATACGCAGTATTTT.

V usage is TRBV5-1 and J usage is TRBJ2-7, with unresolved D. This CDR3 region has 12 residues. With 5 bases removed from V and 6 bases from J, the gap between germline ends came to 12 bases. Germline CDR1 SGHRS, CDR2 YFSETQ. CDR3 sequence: CASSYQGIEQYF. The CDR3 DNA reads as TGCGCCAGCAGTTACCAAGGGATCGAGCAGTACTTC.

The chain's CDR3 is CSVRSGRETQYF. Written as DNA, the CDR3 is TGCAGCGTCCGGAGCGGCAGGGAGACCCAGTACTTC. This chain joins TRBV29-1 and TRBJ2-5; possibly TRBD2 for D (5 bases). The CDR3 contains 12 residues. V was trimmed by 6 bases and J by 5 bases, leaving 13 bases between them. Germline V gene lookup returns CDR1 SQVTM and CDR2 ANQGSEA.

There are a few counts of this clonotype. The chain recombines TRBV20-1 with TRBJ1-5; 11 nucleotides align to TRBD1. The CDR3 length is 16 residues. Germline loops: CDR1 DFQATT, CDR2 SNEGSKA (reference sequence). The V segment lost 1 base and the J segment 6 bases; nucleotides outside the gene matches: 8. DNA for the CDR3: TGCAGTGCTAGAGGGACAGGGGGCACGGTCAGTCAGCCCCAGCATTTT. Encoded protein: CSARGTGGTVSQPQHF.

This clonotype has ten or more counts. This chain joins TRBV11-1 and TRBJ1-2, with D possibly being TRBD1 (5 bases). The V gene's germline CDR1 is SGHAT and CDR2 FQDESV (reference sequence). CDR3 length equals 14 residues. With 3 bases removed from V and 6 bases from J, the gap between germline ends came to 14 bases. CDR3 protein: CASSLPGTIDGYTF. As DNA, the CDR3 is TGTGCCAGCAGCTTGCCAGGGACGATTGATGGCTACACCTTC.

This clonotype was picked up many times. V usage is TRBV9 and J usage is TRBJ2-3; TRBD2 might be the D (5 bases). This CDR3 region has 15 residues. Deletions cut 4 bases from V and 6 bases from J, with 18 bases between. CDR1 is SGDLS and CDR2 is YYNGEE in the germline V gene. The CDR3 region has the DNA TGTGCCAGCAGCCCCCTCTTGTATTCGGGGGATACGCAGTATTTT. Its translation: CASSPLLYSGDTQYF.

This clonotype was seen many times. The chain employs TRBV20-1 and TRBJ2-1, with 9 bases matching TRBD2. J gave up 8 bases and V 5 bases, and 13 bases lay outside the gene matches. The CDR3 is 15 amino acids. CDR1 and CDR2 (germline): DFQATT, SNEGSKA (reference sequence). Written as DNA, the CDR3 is TGCAGTGCTGATGGCCGCCTAGCGGGATTCGATGAGCAGTTCTTC. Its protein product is CSADGRLAGFDEQFF.

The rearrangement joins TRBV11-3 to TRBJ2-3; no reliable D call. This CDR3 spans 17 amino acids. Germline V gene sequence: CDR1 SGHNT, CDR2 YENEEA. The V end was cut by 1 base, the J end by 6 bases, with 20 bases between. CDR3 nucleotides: TGTGCCAGCAGCTTAGGGGTTACCGGCCCGACCCGGGATACGCAGTATTTT. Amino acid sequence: CASSLGVTGPTRDTQYF.

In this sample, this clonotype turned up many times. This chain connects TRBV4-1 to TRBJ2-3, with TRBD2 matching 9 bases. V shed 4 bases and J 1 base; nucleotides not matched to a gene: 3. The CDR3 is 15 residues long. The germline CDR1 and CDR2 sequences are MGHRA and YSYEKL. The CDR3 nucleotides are TGCGCCAGCAGCCTAGCGGGAGCGGGCACAGATACGCAGTATTTT. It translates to CASSLAGAGTDTQYF.

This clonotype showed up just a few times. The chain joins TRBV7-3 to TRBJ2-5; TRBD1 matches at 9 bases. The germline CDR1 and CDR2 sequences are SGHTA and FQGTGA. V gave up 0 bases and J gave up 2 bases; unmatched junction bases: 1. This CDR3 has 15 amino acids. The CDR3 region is CASSLTGTGQETQYF. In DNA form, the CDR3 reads TGTGCCAGCAGCTTAACCGGGACAGGGCAAGAGACCCAGTACTTC. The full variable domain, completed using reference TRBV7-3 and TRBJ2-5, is GAGVSQTPSNKVTEKGKYVELRCDPISGHTALYWYRQSLGQGPEFLIYFQGTGAADDSGLPNDRFFAVRPEGSVSTLKIQRTERGDSAVYLCASSLTGTGQETQYFGPGTRLLVL.

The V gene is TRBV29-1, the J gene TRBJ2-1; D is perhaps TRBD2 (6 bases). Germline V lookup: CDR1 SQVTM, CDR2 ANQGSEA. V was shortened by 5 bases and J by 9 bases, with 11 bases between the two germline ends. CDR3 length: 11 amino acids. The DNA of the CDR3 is TGCAGCGTTAGGAGGGTTGGTGAGCAGTTCTTC. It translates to CSVRRVGEQFF.

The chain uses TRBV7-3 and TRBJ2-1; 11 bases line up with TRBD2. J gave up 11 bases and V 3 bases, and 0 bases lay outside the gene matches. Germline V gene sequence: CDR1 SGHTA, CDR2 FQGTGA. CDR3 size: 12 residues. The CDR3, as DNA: TGTGCCAGCAGCTTGACTAGCGGGAAGCAGTTCTTC. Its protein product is CASSLTSGKQFF.